The rows below give T cell receptor beta chains drawn from one sample of a study of blood T cell repertoires in COVID-19. Clones were read by immunoSEQ multiplex PCR, and TCRdb kept only the in-frame ones, dropping some. The data show around 250,000 clones, with 65% to 90% seen just once and around 9.8% held by the top ten. What was sequenced was PBMCs or T cells enriched from blood (not recorded which). The receptors stem from a woman aged 50 to 60 with acute COVID-19. Each CDR3 is given with its conserved first and last residue. The order of the fields is V gene, J gene, D gene, clone size, CDR3 DNA, CDR3 protein. A D gene is named only where the DNA matches it firmly. Clone size is shown for a subset of rows, as once, few, many or a class of expanded clone.

TRBV4-1,TRBJ2-7,TRBD1,-,TGCGCCAGCAGCCAAACTCCGGGACAGGGGTTGTACGAGCAGTACTTC,CASSQTPGQGLYEQYF
TRBV7-6,TRBJ1-1,-,-,TGTGCCAGCAGCTTAGATACAGGGCCGTATATGAACACTGAAGCTTTCTTT,CASSLDTGPYMNTEAFF
TRBV18,TRBJ2-3,-,-,TGTGCCAGCTCACCCAAGAGGGGGAGTCTTCTCACAGATACGCAGTATTTT,CASSPKRGSLLTDTQYF
TRBV3-1/TRBV3-2,TRBJ2-1,-,-,TGTGCCAGCATAGAATTGGGGGCCAGTGAGCAGTTCTTC,CASIELGASEQFF
TRBV12-3/TRBV12-4,TRBJ1-2,-,-,TGTGCCAGCAAAGGGGTAGACTATGGCTACACCTTC,CASKGVDYGYTF
TRBV9,TRBJ1-2,-,-,TGTGCCAGCAGCGTTACCTGGACAGCGGGGGATGGCTACACCTTC,CASSVTWTAGDGYTF
TRBV7-8,TRBJ2-4,-,-,TGTGCCAGCAGCTCGGACAGTGCCTCCCAAAACATTCAGTACTTC,CASSSDSASQNIQYF
TRBV9,TRBJ2-6,TRBD1,-,TGTGCCAGCAGCGTAGGGGACAGGCGACGAAGCTCTGGGGCCAACGTCCTGACTTTC,CASSVGDRRRSSGANVLTF
TRBV7-7,TRBJ1-2,TRBD1,few,TGTGCTAGCAGTTACGGGACAGGGAACTATGGCTACACCTTC,CASSYGTGNYGYTF
TRBV7-3,TRBJ2-1,-,once,TGTGCCAGCAGCTTAGGAGGGGCGCGAGGAAGCAATGAGCAGTTCTTC,CASSLGGARGSNEQFF
TRBV11-3,TRBJ1-1,TRBD1,few,TGTGCCAGCAGCATTGGGACAGGGCAAGGTGTCACTGAAGCTTTCTTT,CASSIGTGQGVTEAFF
TRBV4-3,TRBJ2-7,-,-,TGCGCCAGCAGCCAAGTAGACAGGACCTACGAGCAGTACTTC,CASSQVDRTYEQYF
TRBV6-5,TRBJ1-2,-,-,TGTGCCAGCAGAACGGACAGTTCTAACTATGGCTACACCTTC,CASRTDSSNYGYTF
TRBV4-3,TRBJ2-5,-,-,TGCGCCAGCAGCCAAGACTACGGGACCCAGTACTTC,CASSQDYGTQYF
TRBV5-6,TRBJ2-7,-,once,TGTGCCAGCAGCTTAGGGGCGGATTACTACGAGCAGTACTTC,CASSLGADYYEQYF
TRBV3-1/TRBV3-2,TRBJ2-5,TRBD2,-,TGTGCCAGCAGCCAAGATAGGGGACTAGCGGCGGGGGAGACCCAGTACTTC,CASSQDRGLAAGETQYF
TRBV25-1,TRBJ1-3,-,-,TGTGCCAGCAGCAGGGCAGGTGGAAACACCATATATTTT,CASSRAGGNTIYF
TRBV6-1,TRBJ1-2,TRBD1,-,TGTGCCAGCAGTGACCTCTCGACAGGGAACTATGGCTACACCTTC,CASSDLSTGNYGYTF
TRBV29-1,TRBJ1-1,TRBD1,-,TGCAGCCCACGTCGAGGACAGGGCGCTGAAGCTTTCTTT,CSPRRGQGAEAFF
TRBV10-3,TRBJ1-3,TRBD1,-,TGTGCCATCAGTGACCCGACAGGGGGCGGAAACACCATATATTTT,CAISDPTGGGNTIYF
TRBV19,TRBJ1-2,-,-,TGTGCCAGTGGGCAGACCCTCTATGGCTACACCTTC,CASGQTLYGYTF
TRBV7-6,TRBJ1-2,-,-,TGTGCCAGCAGCTTAGGACAGGTCGGTGGCTACACCTTC,CASSLGQVGGYTF
TRBV7-9,TRBJ2-1,TRBD2,-,TGTGCCAGCAGCTTAAAATTAGCGGGGGGCGTAAGGCAGTTCTTC,CASSLKLAGGVRQFF
TRBV7-9,TRBJ2-7,-,once,TGTGCCAGCAGCAAGCCTGGACAGTCCTACGAGCAGTACTTC,CASSKPGQSYEQYF
TRBV11-2,TRBJ2-7,-,-,TGTGCCAGCAGCTTAGGGGCGGCGGGGCCTTACGAGCAGTACTTC,CASSLGAAGPYEQYF
TRBV7-9,TRBJ2-7,TRBD1,-,TGTGCCAGCAGCTCCCCCGTCAGGGGGCGCCCCGTTAGCTCCTACGAGCAGTACTTC,CASSSPVRGRPVSSYEQYF
TRBV19,TRBJ1-2,TRBD1,-,TGTGCCAGTAGTCCCTCTGACAGGGCCTATGGCTACACCTTC,CASSPSDRAYGYTF
TRBV10-3,TRBJ1-2,-,once,TGTGCCATCAGTGACCAGGGGTATGGCTACACCTTC,CAISDQGYGYTF
TRBV3-1/TRBV3-2,TRBJ2-5,TRBD2,-,TGTGCCAGCAGCCAAGGGGGGGGACAAGAGACCCAGTACTTC,CASSQGGGQETQYF
TRBV25-1,TRBJ1-2,-,-,TGTGCCAGCAGTGAGGGGAGAGGGTATGGCTACACCTTC,CASSEGRGYGYTF
TRBV27,TRBJ1-1,-,-,TGTGCCAGCAGCCGACCGGGACACCTAGTCTCTGAAGCTTTCTTT,CASSRPGHLVSEAFF
TRBV18,TRBJ1-1,TRBD1,-,TGTGCCAGCTCAAGGACAGGGATGAACACTGAAGCTTTCTTT,CASSRTGMNTEAFF
TRBV19,TRBJ1-2,TRBD1,-,TGTGCCAGTAGTACAGGACAGGGTAATTACGGCTACACCTTC,CASSTGQGNYGYTF